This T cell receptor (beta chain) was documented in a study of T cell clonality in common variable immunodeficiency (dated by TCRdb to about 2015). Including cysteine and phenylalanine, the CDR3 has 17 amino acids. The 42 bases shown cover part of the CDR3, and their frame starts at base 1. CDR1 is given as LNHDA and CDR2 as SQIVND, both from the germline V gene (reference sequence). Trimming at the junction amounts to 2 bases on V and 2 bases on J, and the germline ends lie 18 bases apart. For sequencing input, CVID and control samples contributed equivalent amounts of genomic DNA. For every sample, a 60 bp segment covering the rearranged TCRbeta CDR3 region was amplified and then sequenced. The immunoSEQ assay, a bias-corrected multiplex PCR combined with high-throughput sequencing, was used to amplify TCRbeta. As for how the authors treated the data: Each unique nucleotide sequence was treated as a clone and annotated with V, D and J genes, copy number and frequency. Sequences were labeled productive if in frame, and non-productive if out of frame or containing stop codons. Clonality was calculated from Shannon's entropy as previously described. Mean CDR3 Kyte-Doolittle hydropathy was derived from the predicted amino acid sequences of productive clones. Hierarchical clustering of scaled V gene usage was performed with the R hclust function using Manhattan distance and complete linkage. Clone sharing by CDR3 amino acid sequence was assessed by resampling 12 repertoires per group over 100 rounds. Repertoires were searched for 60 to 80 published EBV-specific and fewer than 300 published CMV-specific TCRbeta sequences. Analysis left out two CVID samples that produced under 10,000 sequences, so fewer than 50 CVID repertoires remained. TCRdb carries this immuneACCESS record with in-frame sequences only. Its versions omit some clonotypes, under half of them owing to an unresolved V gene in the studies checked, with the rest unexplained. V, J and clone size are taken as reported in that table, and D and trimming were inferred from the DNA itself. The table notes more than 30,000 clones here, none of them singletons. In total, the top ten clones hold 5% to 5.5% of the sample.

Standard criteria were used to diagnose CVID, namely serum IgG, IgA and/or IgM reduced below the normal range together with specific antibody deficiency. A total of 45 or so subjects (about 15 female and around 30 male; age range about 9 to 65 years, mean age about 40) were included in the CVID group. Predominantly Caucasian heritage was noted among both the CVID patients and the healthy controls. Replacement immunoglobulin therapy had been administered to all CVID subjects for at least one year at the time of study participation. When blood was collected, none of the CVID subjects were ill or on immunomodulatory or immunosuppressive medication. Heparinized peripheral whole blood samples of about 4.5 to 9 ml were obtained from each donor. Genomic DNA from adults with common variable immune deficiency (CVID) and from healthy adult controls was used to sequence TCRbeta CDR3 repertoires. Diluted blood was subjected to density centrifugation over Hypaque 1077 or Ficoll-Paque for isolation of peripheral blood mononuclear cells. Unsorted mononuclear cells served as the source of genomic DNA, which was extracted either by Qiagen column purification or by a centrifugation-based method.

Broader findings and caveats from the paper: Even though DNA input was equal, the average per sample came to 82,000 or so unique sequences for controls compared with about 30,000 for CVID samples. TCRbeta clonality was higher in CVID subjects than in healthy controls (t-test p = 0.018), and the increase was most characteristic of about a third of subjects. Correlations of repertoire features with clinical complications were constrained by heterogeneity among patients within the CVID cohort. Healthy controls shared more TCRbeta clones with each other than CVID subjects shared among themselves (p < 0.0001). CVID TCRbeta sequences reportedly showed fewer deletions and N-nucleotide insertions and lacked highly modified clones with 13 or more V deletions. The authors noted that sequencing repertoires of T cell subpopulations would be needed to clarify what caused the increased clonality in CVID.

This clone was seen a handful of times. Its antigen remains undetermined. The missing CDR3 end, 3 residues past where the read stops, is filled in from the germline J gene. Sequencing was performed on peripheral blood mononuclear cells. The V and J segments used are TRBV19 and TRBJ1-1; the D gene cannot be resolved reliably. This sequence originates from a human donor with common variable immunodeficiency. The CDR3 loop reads CASSIILSGVRNTEAFF. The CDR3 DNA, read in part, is TGTGCCAGTAGTATAATTCTCAGCGGGGTTAGAAACACTGAA.